A selection of T cell receptor beta chains follows, all from one sample in a study of CXCR3-negative and CXCR3-positive naive CD8 T cells. TCRdb reprocessed the 5' RACE reads and reports one entry per CDR3 protein, with no DNA. The repertoire table contains 55,000 to 70,000 distinct CDR3 sequences. The specimen was naive CXCR3+ CD8+ T cells from blood. These receptors originate from a human donor in good health. Some clones in this sample may be carry-over from other donors' samples. The CDR3 runs from the conserved cysteine through the conserved F or W.

j_gene: TRBJ2-1; v_gene: TRBV5-1; CDR3aa: CASSWDYNEQFF
j_gene: TRBJ2-5; v_gene: TRBV6-2/TRBV6-3; CDR3aa: CASSYLQYQETQYF
j_gene: TRBJ2-7; v_gene: TRBV12-3/TRBV12-4; CDR3aa: CASSTVVGSYEQYF
j_gene: TRBJ2-5; v_gene: TRBV6-5; CDR3aa: CASSYRDRVQETQYF
j_gene: TRBJ1-1; v_gene: TRBV7-9; CDR3aa: CASSLGNGEAFF
j_gene: TRBJ2-5; v_gene: TRBV7-9; CDR3aa: CASSLVVASGQETQYF
j_gene: TRBJ2-7; v_gene: TRBV7-2; CDR3aa: CASSWDSSYEQYF
j_gene: TRBJ2-1; v_gene: TRBV19; CDR3aa: CASTVTSGGYNEQFF
j_gene: TRBJ2-4; v_gene: TRBV4-1; CDR3aa: CASSQGRGFGKNIQYF
j_gene: TRBJ2-1; v_gene: TRBV19; CDR3aa: CASSISVGLGSNEQFF
j_gene: TRBJ2-7; v_gene: TRBV7-9; CDR3aa: CASSLKWRLDREGEQYF
j_gene: TRBJ2-1; v_gene: TRBV5-1; CDR3aa: CASSLGGEIYNEQFF
j_gene: TRBJ2-1; v_gene: TRBV7-3; CDR3aa: CASSEGGHDNNEQFF
j_gene: TRBJ2-5; v_gene: TRBV7-7; CDR3aa: CASSLSGIQETQYF
j_gene: TRBJ2-5; v_gene: TRBV29-1; CDR3aa: CSVEELGDGIRETQYF